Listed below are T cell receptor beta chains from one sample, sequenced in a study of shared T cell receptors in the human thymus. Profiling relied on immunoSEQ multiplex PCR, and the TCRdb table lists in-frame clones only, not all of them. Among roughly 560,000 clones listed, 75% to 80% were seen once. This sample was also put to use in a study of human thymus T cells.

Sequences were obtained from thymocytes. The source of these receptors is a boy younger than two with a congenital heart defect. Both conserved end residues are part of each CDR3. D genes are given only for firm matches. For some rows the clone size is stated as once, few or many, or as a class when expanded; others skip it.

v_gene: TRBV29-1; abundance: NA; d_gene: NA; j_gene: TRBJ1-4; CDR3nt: TGCAGCGTTGCGGGGGGAACTCAAGTAGAATATGAAAAACTGTTTTTT; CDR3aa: CSVAGGTQVEYEKLFF
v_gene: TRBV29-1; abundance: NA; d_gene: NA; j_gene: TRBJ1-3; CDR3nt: TGCAGCGTTGCTGGCCTCGGGGAATCTGGAAACACCATATATTTT; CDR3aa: CSVAGLGESGNTIYF
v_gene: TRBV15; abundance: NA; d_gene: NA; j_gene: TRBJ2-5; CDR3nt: TGTGCCACCAGCCAGCGCCACCAAGAGACCCAGTACTTC; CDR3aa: CATSQRHQETQYF
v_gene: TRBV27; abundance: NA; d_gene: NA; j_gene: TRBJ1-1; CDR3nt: TGTGCCAGCAGGGTCTCACTAGAGCACACTGAAGCTTTCTTT; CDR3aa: CASRVSLEHTEAFF
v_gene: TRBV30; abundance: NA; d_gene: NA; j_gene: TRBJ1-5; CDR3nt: TGTGCCTGGAGTGTAATGAGCGGGGGAAGAAATCAGCCCCAGCATTTT; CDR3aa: CAWSVMSGGRNQPQHF
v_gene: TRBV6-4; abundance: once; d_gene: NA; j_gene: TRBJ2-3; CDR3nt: TGTGCCAGCAGTGATATCAGCACAGATACGCAGTATTTT; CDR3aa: CASSDISTDTQYF
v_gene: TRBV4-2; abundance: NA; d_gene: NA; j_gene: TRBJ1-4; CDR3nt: TGTGCCAGCAGCCAAAAAAAGATAAAGGGGGGGACTAATGAAAAACTGTTTTTT; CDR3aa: CASSQKKIKGGTNEKLFF
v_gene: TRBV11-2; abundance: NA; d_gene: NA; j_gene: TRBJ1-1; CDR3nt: TGTGCCAGCAGCTTAAAAACAGGGAACACTGAAGCTTTCTTT; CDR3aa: CASSLKTGNTEAFF
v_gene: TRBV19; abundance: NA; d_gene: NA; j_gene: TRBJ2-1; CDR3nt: TGTGCCAGTAGGGGGGACACCTCTAAGTCCTACAATGAGCAGTTCTTC; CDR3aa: CASRGDTSKSYNEQFF
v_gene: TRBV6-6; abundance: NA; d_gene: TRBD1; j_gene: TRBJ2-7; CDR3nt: TGTGCCAGCAGGCGGGACAGGGTGCCCCACGAGCAGTACTTC; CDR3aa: CASRRDRVPHEQYF
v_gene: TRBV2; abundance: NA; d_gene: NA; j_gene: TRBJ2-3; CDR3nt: TGTGCCAGCAGTGAACCTAGCGTTACAGATACGCAGTATTTT; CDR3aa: CASSEPSVTDTQYF
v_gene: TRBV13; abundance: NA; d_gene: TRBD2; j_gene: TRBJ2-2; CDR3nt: TGTGCCAGCAGCCTGAAAGGGCGGGAGATTCCCGGGGAGCTGTTTTTT; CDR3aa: CASSLKGREIPGELFF
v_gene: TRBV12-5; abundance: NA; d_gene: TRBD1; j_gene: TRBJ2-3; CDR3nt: TGTGCTAGTGGTTTGGACCGGGACAGGGGGCGTCCCAGCACAGATACGCAGTATTTT; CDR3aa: CASGLDRDRGRPSTDTQYF
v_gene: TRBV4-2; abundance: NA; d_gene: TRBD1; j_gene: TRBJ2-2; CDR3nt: TGTGCCAGCAGCCGACGACAGGGGGAGAACACCGGGGAGCTGTTTTTT; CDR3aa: CASSRRQGENTGELFF
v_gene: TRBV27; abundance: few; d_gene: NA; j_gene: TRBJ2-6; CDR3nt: TGTGCCAGCAGGTCCCGACATTATCCCAACTCTGGGGCCAACGTCCTGACTTTC; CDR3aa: CASRSRHYPNSGANVLTF
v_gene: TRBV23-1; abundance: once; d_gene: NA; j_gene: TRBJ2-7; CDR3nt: TGCGCCAGCAGTCAATCCGGGGGGCCTACCCACTACGAGCAGTACTTC; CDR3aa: CASSQSGGPTHYEQYF
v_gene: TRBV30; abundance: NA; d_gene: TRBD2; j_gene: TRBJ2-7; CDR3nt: TGTGCCTGGATAACTAGCGGGAGGGCCGATCGCTACGAGCAGTACTTC; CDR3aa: CAWITSGRADRYEQYF
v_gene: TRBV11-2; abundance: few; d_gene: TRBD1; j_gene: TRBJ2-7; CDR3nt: TGTGCCAGCAGCTTAGCCCCCCCGGACAGGGTACACGAGCAGTACTTC; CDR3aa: CASSLAPPDRVHEQYF
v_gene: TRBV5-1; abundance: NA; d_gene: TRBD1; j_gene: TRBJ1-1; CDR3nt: TGCGCCAGCAGCTTGGGGGCGACAGGGGTCACTGAAGCTTTCTTT; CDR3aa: CASSLGATGVTEAFF
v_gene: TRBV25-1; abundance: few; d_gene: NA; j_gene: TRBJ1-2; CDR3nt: TGTGCCAGCAGTGACCTAGGGGGACCCCAGTCAAACTATGGCTACACCTTC; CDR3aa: CASSDLGGPQSNYGYTF
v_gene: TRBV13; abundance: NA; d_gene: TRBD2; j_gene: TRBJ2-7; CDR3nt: TGTGCCAGCAGCTGGGCACCTAGCGGGAGGGAGCAGTACTTC; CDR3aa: CASSWAPSGREQYF
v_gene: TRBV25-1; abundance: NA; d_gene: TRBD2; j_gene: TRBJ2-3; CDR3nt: TGTGCCAGCAGTGAATTATTGGCGGGAGGTCCCGCAGATACGCAGTATTTT; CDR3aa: CASSELLAGGPADTQYF
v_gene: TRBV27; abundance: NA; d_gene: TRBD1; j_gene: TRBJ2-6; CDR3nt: TGTGCCAGCAGTTTAGTCCCTAGACAGGGGACGCACTCTGGGGCCAACGTCCTGACTTTC; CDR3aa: CASSLVPRQGTHSGANVLTF
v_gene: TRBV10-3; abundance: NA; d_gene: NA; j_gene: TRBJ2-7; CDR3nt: TGTGCCATCAGTGAGAAGGTGGCAGGGTTCTACGAGCAGTACTTC; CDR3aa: CAISEKVAGFYEQYF
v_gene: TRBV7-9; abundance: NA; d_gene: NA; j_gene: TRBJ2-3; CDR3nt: TGTGCCGGAGCCGGGGATACGCAGTATTTT; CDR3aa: CAGAGDTQYF
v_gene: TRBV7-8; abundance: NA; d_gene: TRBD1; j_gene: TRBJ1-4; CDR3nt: TGTGCCAGCGCCCAAGCGACAGGGGTGGGAGAGGAAAAACTGTTTTTT; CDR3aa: CASAQATGVGEEKLFF
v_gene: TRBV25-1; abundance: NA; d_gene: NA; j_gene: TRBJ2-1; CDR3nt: TGTGCCAGCAGAATGACTCTTTACAATGAGCAGTTCTTC; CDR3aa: CASRMTLYNEQFF
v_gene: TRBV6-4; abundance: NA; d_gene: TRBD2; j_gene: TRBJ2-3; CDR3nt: TGTGCCAGCAGTGATAGCGGGAGCACAGATACGCAGTATTTT; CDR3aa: CASSDSGSTDTQYF
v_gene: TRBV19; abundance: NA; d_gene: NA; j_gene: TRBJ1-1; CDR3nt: TGTGCCAGTAGTCTCGGGGGGGTAACGAACACTGAAGCTTTCTTT; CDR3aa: CASSLGGVTNTEAFF
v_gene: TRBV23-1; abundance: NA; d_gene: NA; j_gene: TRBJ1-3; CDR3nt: TGCGCCCCCTGCAGGCCCTCTGGAAACACCATATATTTT; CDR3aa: CAPCRPSGNTIYF
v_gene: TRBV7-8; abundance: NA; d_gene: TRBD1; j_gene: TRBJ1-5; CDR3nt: TGTGCCAGCAGCCATTCAGGACAGGGGAGCAATCAGCCCCAGCATTTT; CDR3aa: CASSHSGQGSNQPQHF
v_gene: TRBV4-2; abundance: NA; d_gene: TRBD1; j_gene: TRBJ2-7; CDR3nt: TGTGCCAGCAGCCAAGATCAACAGGGGGCAGCCGACGAGCAGTACTTC; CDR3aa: CASSQDQQGAADEQYF
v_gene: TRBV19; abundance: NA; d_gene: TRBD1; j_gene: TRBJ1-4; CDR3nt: TGTGCCAGTAGTATAGTACAGGGGGCAAATGAAAAACTGTTTTTT; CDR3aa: CASSIVQGANEKLFF
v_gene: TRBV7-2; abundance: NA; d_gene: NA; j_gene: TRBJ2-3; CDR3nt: TGTGCCAGCAGCTTAACCGGACAGTCTAGCACAGATACGCAGTATTTT; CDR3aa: CASSLTGQSSTDTQYF
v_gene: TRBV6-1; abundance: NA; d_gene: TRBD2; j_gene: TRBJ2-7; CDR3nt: TGTGCCAGCGGGACTAGCGGGAGCGACGAGCAGTACTTC; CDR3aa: CASGTSGSDEQYF
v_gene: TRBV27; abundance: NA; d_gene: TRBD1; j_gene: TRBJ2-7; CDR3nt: TGTGCCAGCAGTTACGGGACAGGAGAAGCCTACGAGCAGTACTTC; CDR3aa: CASSYGTGEAYEQYF
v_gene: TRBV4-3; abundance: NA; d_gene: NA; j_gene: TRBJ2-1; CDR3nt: TGCGCCAGCAGCCAAGTTCGGGGGGCCAGGAGCTCCTACAATGAGCAGTTCTTC; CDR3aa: CASSQVRGARSSYNEQFF